This TCR beta chain was recovered during a study of blood T cell repertoires in COVID-19. Per the germline V gene, CDR1 is SGHVS and CDR2 is FNYEAQ. Trimming took off 5 bases at V and 3 bases at J, with 19 bases between the two ends. The CDR3 length is 17 residues. In the original processing: Amplification with reference gene primers provided the estimates of nucleated cell counts. Clones were sequenced by immunoSEQ multiplex PCR, and TCRdb holds only the in-frame ones, with some missing. V and J calls and clone size come straight from that table; D and trimming were deduced from the DNA. Altogether 350,000 to 400,000 clones are present, about nine tenths being singletons, with the ten largest covering just over 0.85%.

Sequenced material: PBMCs or T cells enriched from blood (not recorded which). This sequence originates from a woman in her thirties or forties who had been exposed to COVID-19. The gene calls are TRBV7-6 and TRBJ1-4; maybe TRBD1 (5 bases). CDR3 nucleotides: TGTGCCAGCAGCCCCAAGTTGGTGGGGCAGTCTAATGAAAAACTGTTTTTT. It translates to CASSPKLVGQSNEKLFF.